The entry below describes one T cell receptor beta chain. This record belongs to a study of technical replicates of blood from several donors. This CDR3 is 16 amino acids long. Trimming left V 5 bases short and J 0 bases short, with 13 bases between. Germline V CDR1 and CDR2: SGHTA, FQGNSA. Assay: immunoSEQ multiplex PCR; the TCRdb copy retains only in-frame clones and omits some. This table holds more than 50,000 clones, about 86% found once. This chain uses TRBV7-2 with TRBJ2-2; D perhaps matches TRBD2 (5 bases). The clonotype originates from a human donor in good health. Some clones in this sample may be carry-over from other donors' samples. Sequenced: PBMCs. CDR3 in amino acids: CASSARTATNTGELFF. In DNA form, the CDR3 reads TGTGCCAGCAGCGCGCGGACTGCGACGAACACCGGGGAGCTGTTTTTT. Filled out from reference TRBV7-2 and TRBJ2-2, the complete variable domain reads GAGVSQSPSNKVTEKGKDVELRCDPISGHTALYWYRQSLGQGLEFLIYFQGNSAPDKSGLPSDRFSAERTGGSVSTLTIQRTQQEDSAVYLCASSARTATNTGELFFGEGSRLTVL.